Listed here are 5 T cell receptor beta chains from one sample, sequenced in a study of persistence of HIV-infected CD4 T cells. Sequencing used immunoSEQ version 4 in survey mode. TCRdb's copy holds only in-frame clones and misses some; the assay was immunoSEQ multiplex PCR. The sample contains 35,000 to 55,000 clones, approximately 93% of which appear only once. These TCRs are of unknown antigen specificity. Anti-CD3/anti-CD28 beads served as a nonspecific positive control stimulus. Responding CD4+ T cells were sorted by upregulation of both CD40 ligand and CD69. The specimen was CD4+ T cells sorted from PBMCs after approximately 19-hour stimulation, collected from a patient who received antiretroviral therapy. The receptors shown here come from an adult man with HIV who was CMV-seropositive.

The CDR3 sequence is CASSQGTGENQPQHF. CDR3 in DNA: TGTGCCAGCAGCCAAGGGACAGGGGAGAATCAGCCCCAGCATTTT. V and J are TRBV3-1 (or the pseudogene TRBV3-2) and TRBJ1-5; 9 bases match TRBD1. V lost 1 base, J lost 4 bases, and 2 bases stayed unmatched. Per germline, CDR1 LGHDT and CDR2 YNNKEL (reference sequence). The CDR3 extends over 15 amino acids.

The chain employs TRBV4-2 and TRBJ2-3; D remains ambiguous. The CDR3 has 16 residues. Germline assignment: CDR1 LGHNA and CDR2 YNFKEQ. Deletions cut 0 bases from V and 2 bases from J, with 12 bases between. The chain's CDR3 is CASSQDRVAYTDTQYF. DNA of the CDR3: TGTGCCAGCAGCCAAGATCGGGTCGCGTACACAGATACGCAGTATTTT.

This clone occurred once. This chain joins TRBV6-5 and TRBJ2-1; a possible D gene is TRBD1 (5 bases). CDR1 and CDR2 (germline): MNHEY, SVGAGI. This CDR3 has 13 residues. V was pared by 6 bases and J by 9 bases, with 15 bases between. CDR3 in amino acids: CASRSPQGAEQFF. The CDR3 nucleotides read TGTGCCAGCAGATCCCCTCAGGGTGCTGAGCAGTTCTTC.

In DNA, the CDR3 is TGTGCCAGCACCCAAAACCGACAGGTGGACGGCTACACCTTC. It yields the protein CASTQNRQVDGYTF. The rearrangement uses TRBV2 and TRBJ1-2; a weak D match, TRBD1 (6 bases). Trimming shortened V by 7 bases and J by 8 bases, and 20 bases separated the two germline ends. Germline CDR1 reads SNHLY; CDR2 reads FYNNEI. This CDR3 spans 14 amino acids.

The chain is built from TRBV7-9 and TRBJ2-7, with D unresolved. This CDR3 region has 14 residues. The germline CDR1 and CDR2 sequences are SEHNR and FQNEAQ (reference sequence). Deletions cut 1 base from V and 1 base from J, with 8 bases between. CDR3 amino acids: CASSLEATSYEQYF. The DNA of the CDR3 is TGTGCCAGCAGCTTAGAAGCTACTTCCTACGAGCAGTACTTC.